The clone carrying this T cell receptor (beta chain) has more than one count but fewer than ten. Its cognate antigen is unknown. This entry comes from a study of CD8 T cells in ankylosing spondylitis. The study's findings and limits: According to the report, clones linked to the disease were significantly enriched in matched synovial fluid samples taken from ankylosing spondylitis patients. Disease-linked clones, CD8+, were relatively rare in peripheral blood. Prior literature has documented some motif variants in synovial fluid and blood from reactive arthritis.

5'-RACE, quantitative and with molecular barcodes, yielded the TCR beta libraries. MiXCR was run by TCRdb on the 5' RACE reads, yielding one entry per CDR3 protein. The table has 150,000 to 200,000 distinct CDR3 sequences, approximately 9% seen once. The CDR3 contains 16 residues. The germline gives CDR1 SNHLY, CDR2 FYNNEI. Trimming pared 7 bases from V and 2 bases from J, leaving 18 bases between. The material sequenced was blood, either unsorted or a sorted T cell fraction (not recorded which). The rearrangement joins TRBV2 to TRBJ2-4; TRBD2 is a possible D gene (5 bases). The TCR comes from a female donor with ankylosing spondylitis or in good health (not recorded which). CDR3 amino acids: CASTYLISGTKNIQYF. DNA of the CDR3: TGTGCCAGCACCTACCTCATCTCCGGGACCAAAAACATTCAGTACTTC. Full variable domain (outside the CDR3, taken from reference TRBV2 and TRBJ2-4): EPEVTQTPSHQVTQMGQEVILRCVPISNHLYFYWYRQILGQKVEFLVSFYNNEISEKSEIFDDQFSVERPDGSNFTLKIRSTKLEDSAMYFCASTYLISGTKNIQYFGAGTRLSVL.